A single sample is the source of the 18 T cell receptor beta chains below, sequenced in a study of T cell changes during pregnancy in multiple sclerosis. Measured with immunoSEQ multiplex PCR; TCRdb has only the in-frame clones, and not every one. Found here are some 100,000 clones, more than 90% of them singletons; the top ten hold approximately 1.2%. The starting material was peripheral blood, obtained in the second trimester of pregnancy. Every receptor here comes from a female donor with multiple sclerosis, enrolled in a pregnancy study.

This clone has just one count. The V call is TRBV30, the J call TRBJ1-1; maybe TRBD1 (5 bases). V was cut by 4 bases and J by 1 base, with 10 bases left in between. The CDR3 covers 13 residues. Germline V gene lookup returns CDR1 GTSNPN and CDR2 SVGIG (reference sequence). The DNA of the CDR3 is TGTGCCTGGACCCGGGGGGGGAACACTGAAGCTTTCTTT. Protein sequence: CAWTRGGNTEAFF.

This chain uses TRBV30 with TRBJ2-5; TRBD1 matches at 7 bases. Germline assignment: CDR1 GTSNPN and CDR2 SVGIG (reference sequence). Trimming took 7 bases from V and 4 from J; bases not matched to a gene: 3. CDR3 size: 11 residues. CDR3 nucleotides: TGTGCCTCGACAGGGTTAGAGACCCAGTACTTC. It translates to CASTGLETQYF.

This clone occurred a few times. The CDR3 DNA sequence: TGTGCCAGGCTTATACAGGGGGCTGCTGGCTACACCTTC. It translates to CARLIQGAAGYTF. V usage is TRBV19 and J usage is TRBJ1-2, with 9 bases identical to TRBD1. The length of the CDR3 is 13 residues. Germline V lookup: CDR1 LNHDA, CDR2 SQIVND (reference sequence). V gave up 9 bases and J gave up 7 bases; unmatched junction bases: 9.

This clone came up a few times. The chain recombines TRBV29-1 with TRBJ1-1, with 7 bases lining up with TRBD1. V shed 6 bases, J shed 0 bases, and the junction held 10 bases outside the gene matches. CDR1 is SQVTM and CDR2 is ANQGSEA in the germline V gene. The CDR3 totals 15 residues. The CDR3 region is CSVAGTEAMNTEAFF. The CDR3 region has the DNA TGCAGCGTCGCCGGGACAGAAGCAATGAACACTGAAGCTTTCTTT. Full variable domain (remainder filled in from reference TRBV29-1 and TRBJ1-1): SAVISQKPSRDICQRGTSLTIQCQVDSQVTMMFWYRQQPGQSLTLIATANQGSEATYESGFVIDKFPISRPNLTFSTLTVSNMSPEDSSIYLCSVAGTEAMNTEAFFGQGTRLTVV.

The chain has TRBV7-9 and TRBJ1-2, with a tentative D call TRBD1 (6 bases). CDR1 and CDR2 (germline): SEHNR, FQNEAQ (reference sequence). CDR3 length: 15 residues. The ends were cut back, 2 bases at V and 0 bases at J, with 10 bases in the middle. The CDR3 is CASSLSGAANYGYTF. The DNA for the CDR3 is TGTGCCAGCAGCTTATCAGGGGCAGCTAACTATGGCTACACCTTC.

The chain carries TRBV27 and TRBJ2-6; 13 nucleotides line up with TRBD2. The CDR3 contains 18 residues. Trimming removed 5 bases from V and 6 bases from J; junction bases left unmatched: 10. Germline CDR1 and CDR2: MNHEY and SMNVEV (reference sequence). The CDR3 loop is CASSPWGLAGSEANVLTF. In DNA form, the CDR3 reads TGTGCCAGCAGTCCTTGGGGACTAGCGGGATCGGAGGCCAACGTCCTGACTTTC.

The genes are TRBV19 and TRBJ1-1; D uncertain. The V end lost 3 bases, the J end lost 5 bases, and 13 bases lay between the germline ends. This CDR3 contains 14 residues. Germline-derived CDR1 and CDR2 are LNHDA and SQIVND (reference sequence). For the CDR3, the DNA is TGTGCCAGTAGTATCACGGGAGGGTGGACTGAAGCTTTCTTT. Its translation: CASSITGGWTEAFF.

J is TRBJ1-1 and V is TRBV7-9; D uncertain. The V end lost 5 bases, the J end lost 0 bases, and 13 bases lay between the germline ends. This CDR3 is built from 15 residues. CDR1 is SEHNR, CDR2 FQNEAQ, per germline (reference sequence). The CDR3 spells CASSHFRGMNTEAFF. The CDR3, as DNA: TGTGCCAGCAGCCACTTTAGAGGGATGAACACTGAAGCTTTCTTT.

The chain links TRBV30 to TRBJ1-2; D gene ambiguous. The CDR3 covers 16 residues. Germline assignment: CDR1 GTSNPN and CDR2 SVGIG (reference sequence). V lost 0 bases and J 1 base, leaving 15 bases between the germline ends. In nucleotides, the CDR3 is TGTGCCTGGAGTGTACGGCGGCACAAAGTTAACTATGGCTACACCTTC. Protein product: CAWSVRRHKVNYGYTF. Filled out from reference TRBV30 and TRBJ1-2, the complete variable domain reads SQTIHQWPATLVQPVGSPLSLECTVEGTSNPNLYWYRQAAGRGLQLLFYSVGIGQISSEVPQNLSASRPQDRQFILSSKKLLLSDSGFYLCAWSVRRHKVNYGYTFGSGTRLTVV.

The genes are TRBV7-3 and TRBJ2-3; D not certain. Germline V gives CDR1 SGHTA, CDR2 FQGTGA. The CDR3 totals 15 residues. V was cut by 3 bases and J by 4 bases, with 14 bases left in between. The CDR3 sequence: CASSFAASIADTQYF. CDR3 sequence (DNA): TGTGCCAGCAGCTTTGCAGCTAGTATCGCAGATACGCAGTATTTT.

As DNA, the CDR3 is TGTGCCAGCAGCCGGGGGTCGGGGACTGGGGCCAACGTCCTGACTTTC. The encoded protein is CASSRGSGTGANVLTF. The chain is built from TRBV5-6 and TRBJ2-6; weak D call: TRBD2 (6 bases). Germline-derived CDR1 and CDR2 are SGHDT and YYEEEE. The CDR3 extends over 16 amino acids. V was clipped by 4 bases and J by 2 bases, with 13 bases between them.

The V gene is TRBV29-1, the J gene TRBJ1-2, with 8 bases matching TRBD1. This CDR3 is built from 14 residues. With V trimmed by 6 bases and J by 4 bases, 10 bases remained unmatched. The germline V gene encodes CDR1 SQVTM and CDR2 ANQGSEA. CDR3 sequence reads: CSVARTGMAYGYTF. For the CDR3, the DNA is TGCAGCGTCGCACGGACAGGGATGGCCTATGGCTACACCTTC.

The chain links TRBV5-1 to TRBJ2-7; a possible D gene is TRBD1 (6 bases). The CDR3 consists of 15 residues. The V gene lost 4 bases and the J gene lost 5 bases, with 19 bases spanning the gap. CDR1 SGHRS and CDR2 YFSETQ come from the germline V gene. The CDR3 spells CASSRQEAPRDEQYF. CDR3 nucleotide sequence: TGCGCCAGCAGCAGACAGGAGGCCCCACGGGACGAGCAGTACTTC.

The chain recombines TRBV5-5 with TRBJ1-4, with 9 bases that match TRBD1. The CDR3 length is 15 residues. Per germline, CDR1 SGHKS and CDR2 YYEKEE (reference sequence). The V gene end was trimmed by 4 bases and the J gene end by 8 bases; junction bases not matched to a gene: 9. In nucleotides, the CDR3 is TGTGCCAGCAGCCGGACAGGGGAGGGGGGAGAAAAACTGTTTTTT. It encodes CASSRTGEGGEKLFF.

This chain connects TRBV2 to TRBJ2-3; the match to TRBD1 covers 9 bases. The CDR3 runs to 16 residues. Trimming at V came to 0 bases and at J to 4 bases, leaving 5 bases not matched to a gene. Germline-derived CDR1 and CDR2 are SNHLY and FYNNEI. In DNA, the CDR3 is TGTGCCAGCAGTGAAGCATTGGGACAGGGTTCAGATACGCAGTATTTT. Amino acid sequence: CASSEALGQGSDTQYF.

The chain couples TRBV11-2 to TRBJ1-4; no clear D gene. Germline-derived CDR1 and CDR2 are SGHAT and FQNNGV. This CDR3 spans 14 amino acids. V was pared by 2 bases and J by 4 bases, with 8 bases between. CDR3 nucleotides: TGTGCCAGCAGCTTACGCCAGAATAATGAAAAACTGTTTTTT. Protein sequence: CASSLRQNNEKLFF.

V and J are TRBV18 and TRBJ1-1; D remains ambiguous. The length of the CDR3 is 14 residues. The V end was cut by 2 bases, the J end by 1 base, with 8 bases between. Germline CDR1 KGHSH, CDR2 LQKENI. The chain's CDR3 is CASSPKTANTEAFF. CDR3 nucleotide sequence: TGTGCCAGCTCACCAAAAACAGCGAACACTGAAGCTTTCTTT.

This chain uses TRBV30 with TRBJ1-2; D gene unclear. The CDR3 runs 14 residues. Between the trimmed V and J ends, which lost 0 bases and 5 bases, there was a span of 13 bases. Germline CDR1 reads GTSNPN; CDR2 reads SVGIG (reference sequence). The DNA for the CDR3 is TGTGCCTGGAGTGTAAACAGCCTGAGATATGGCTACACCTTC. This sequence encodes CAWSVNSLRYGYTF.